The clone carrying this T cell receptor (beta chain) was picked up many times. As yet, its antigen is unknown. The study left out patients who had uncontrolled infection, other autoimmune disease, pregnancy or lactation. Diagnosis relied on clinical symptoms, serum thyroxine and TRAb, thyroid ultrasound and orbital computed tomography. The CDR3 regions of TCR beta were amplified from RNA transcripts. The HTBI primer set served for first-round RT-PCR of the TCR CDR3. TCRdb reanalysed the multiplex PCR reads using MiXCR and keeps one entry per CDR3 protein. This table has hundreds of thousands of distinct CDR3 sequences, around 15% appearing once. This sample stems from a study of T cells in Graves' hyperthyroidism and ophthalmopathy. As for the study in general: Peripheral blood was acquired at first diagnosis, ahead of any therapy whatsoever. The study's findings and limits: Researchers found most expanded thyroid clonotypes above 0.001 in blood as well.

V was clipped by 6 bases and J by 0 bases, with 9 bases between them. Germline V lookup: CDR1 DFQATT, CDR2 SNEGSKA (reference sequence). The length of the CDR3 is 13 residues. V and J are TRBV20-1 and TRBJ1-5; D may be TRBD1 (5 bases). The receptor's source is a woman aged 60-75 years with Graves' ophthalmopathy. The sample consisted of blood. The CDR3 sequence is CSAVGTSNQPQHF. DNA of the CDR3: TGCAGTGCCGTCGGGACTAGCAATCAGCCCCAGCATTTT.